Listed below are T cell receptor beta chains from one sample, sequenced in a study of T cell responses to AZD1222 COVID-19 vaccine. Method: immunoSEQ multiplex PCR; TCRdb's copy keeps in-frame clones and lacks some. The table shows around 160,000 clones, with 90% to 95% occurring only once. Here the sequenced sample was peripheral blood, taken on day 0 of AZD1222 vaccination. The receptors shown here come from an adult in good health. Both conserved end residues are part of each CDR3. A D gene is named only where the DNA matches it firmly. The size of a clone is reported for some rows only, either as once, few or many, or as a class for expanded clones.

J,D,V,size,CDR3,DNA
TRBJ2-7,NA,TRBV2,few,CASTPSRATLREQYF,TGTGCCAGCACTCCGTCGCGGGCTACCCTACGAGAGCAGTACTTC
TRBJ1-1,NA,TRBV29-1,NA,CSVTTGDTEAFF,TGCAGCGTTACGACCGGCGACACTGAAGCTTTCTTT
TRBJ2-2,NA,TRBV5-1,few,CASRQARGNTGELFF,TGCGCCAGCAGGCAGGCGCGGGGGAACACCGGGGAGCTGTTTTTT
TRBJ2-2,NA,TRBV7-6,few,CASSLVVASAFTGELFF,TGTGCCAGCAGCTTAGTGGTCGCTAGCGCGTTCACCGGGGAGCTGTTTTTT
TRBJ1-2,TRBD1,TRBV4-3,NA,CASSQELNRGINYGYTF,TGCGCCAGCAGCCAAGAGCTTAACAGGGGTATCAACTATGGCTACACCTTC
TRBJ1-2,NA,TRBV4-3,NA,CASSQDRGNYGYTF,TGCGCCAGCAGCCAAGATAGGGGTAACTATGGCTACACCTTC
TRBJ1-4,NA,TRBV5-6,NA,CASSLSLVREKLFF,TGTGCCAGCAGCTTGAGTCTGGTGAGAGAAAAACTGTTTTTT
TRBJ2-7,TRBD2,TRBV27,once,CASSPIPAGVHEQYF,TGTGCCAGCAGTCCGATACCAGCGGGAGTTCACGAGCAGTACTTC
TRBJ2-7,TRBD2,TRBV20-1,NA,CSATEASGSSYEQYF,TGCAGTGCTACTGAGGCTAGCGGGAGCTCCTACGAGCAGTACTTC
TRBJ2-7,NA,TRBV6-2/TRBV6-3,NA,CASSYATNYEQYF,TGTGCCAGCAGTTACGCCACCAACTACGAGCAGTACTTC
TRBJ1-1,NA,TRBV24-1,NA,CAPYAENTEAFF,TGTGCCCCTTACGCAGAGAACACTGAAGCTTTCTTT
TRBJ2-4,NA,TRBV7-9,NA,CASSLMTALAKNIQYF,TGTGCCAGCAGCTTAATGACCGCCCTAGCCAAAAACATTCAGTACTTC
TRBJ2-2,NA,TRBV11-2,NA,CASSLIGGSGELFF,TGTGCCAGCAGCTTAATAGGGGGATCCGGGGAGCTGTTTTTT
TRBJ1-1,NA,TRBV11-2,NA,CATRNGYTEAFF,TGTGCCACCCGTAACGGATACACTGAAGCTTTCTTT
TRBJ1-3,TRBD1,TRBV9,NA,CASSVATGGNVGNTIYF,TGTGCCAGCAGCGTAGCTACAGGGGGCAATGTTGGAAACACCATATATTTT
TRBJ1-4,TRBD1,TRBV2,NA,CASSVNRGQDEKLFF,TGTGCCAGCAGTGTAAACAGGGGGCAGGATGAAAAACTGTTTTTT
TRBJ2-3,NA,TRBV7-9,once,CASSLVGNRLSPTDTQYF,TGTGCCAGCAGCTTGGTCGGGAACCGGCTAAGCCCTACAGATACGCAGTATTTT
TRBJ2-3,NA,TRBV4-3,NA,CASSQAGIIPDTQYF,TGCGCCAGCAGCCAAGCGGGAATTATCCCAGATACGCAGTATTTT
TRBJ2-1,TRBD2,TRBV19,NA,CASSLRTWEGLLNNEQFF,TGTGCCAGTAGTCTGAGGACGTGGGAGGGCCTTCTCAACAATGAGCAGTTCTTC
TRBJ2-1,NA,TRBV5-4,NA,CASSLGGSSYNEQFF,TGTGCCAGCAGCTTGGGGGGTAGCTCCTACAATGAGCAGTTCTTC
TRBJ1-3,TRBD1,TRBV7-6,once,CASSPRGQGTGNTIYF,TGTGCCAGCAGCCCGCGGGGACAGGGTACAGGAAACACCATATATTTT
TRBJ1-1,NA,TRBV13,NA,CASSLPRVNTEAFF,TGTGCCAGCAGCTTACCACGGGTGAACACTGAAGCTTTCTTT
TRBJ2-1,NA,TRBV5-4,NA,CASSFGDSYNEQFF,TGTGCCAGCAGCTTTGGGGACTCGTACAATGAGCAGTTCTTC
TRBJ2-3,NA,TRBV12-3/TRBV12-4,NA,CASSGEWKDTQYF,TGTGCCAGCAGCGGTGAGTGGAAAGATACGCAGTATTTT
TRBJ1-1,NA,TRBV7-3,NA,CASSRQVNTEAFF,TGTGCCAGCAGCAGACAGGTGAACACTGAAGCTTTCTTT
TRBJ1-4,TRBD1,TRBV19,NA,CASTIQGTDEKLFF,TGTGCCAGTACCATACAGGGGACAGATGAAAAACTGTTTTTT
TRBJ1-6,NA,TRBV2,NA,CASSDMAVPLHF,TGTGCCAGCAGTGATATGGCAGTTCCCCTCCACTTT
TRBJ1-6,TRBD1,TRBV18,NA,CASSPERQGTGSPLHF,TGTGCCAGCTCACCAGAGCGACAGGGGACGGGTTCACCCCTCCACTTT
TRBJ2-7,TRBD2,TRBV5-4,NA,CASSGGTSGRINEQYF,TGTGCCAGCAGCGGAGGGACTAGCGGGAGAATAAACGAGCAGTACTTC
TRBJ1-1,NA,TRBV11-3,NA,CASSSGGTEAFF,TGTGCCAGCAGCTCGGGTGGTACTGAAGCTTTCTTT
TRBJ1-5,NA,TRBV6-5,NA,CASSIAGVNQPQHF,TGTGCCAGCAGCATCGCTGGGGTCAATCAGCCCCAGCATTTT
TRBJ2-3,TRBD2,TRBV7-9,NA,CASSSNSGKAWADTQYF,TGTGCCAGCAGCTCCAATAGCGGGAAGGCGTGGGCAGATACGCAGTATTTT
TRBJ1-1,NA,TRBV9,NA,CASSVEGGVQLNTEAFF,TGTGCCAGCAGCGTAGAGGGGGGTGTGCAGCTTAACACTGAAGCTTTCTTT
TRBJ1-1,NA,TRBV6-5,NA,CASTTTGEAFF,TGTGCCAGCACCACAACAGGGGAAGCTTTCTTT
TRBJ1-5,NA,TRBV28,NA,CASSSVTGHNQPQHF,TGTGCCAGCAGTTCGGTGACAGGACACAATCAGCCCCAGCATTTT
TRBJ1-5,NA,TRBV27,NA,CASNRLDSNQPQHF,TGTGCCAGTAACAGACTCGATAGCAATCAGCCCCAGCATTTT
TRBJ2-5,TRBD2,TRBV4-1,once,CASSLEGLASLQETQYF,TGCGCCAGCAGCCTAGAGGGACTAGCGAGCCTTCAAGAGACCCAGTACTTC
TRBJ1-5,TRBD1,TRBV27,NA,CASSFTKGAETQHF,TGTGCCAGCAGTTTCACGAAGGGGGCCGAGACCCAGCATTTT
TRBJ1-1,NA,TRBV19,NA,CASSLLLYADTEAFF,TGTGCCAGTAGTCTACTACTTTACGCGGACACTGAAGCTTTCTTT
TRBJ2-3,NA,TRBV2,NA,CASSVLNTQYF,TGTGCCAGCAGTGTGTTAAATACGCAGTATTTT
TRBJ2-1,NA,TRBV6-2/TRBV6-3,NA,CASSYSSRYNEQFF,TGTGCCAGCAGTTACTCATCGCGGTACAATGAGCAGTTCTTC
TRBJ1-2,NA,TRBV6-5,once,CASSYKQSPYGYTF,TGTGCCAGCAGTTACAAGCAGAGCCCCTATGGCTACACCTTC
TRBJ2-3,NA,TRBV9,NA,CASSVERAAGTDTQYF,TGTGCCAGCAGCGTAGAGAGAGCGGCAGGCACAGATACGCAGTATTTT
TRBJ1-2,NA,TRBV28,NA,CASTPLPGLANYGYTF,TGTGCCAGCACCCCCCTCCCGGGGTTAGCTAACTATGGCTACACCTTC
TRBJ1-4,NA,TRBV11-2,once,CASSLTLGNLALFF,TGTGCCAGCAGCTTAACCCTCGGGAATCTGGCGCTGTTTTTT
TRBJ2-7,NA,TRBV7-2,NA,CASSLRAQTMGYEQYF,TGTGCCAGCAGCTTACGGGCCCAAACGATGGGCTACGAGCAGTACTTC
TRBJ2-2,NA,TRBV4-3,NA,CASSQDAIKGHGELFF,TGCGCCAGCAGCCAAGACGCTATAAAAGGGCACGGGGAGCTGTTTTTT
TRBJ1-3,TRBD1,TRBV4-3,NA,CASSQDRVGRTGNTIYF,TGCGCCAGCAGCCAGGACAGGGTAGGAAGAACGGGAAACACCATATATTTT
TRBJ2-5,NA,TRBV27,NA,CASSSPYQETQYF,TGTGCCAGCAGTTCGCCGTACCAAGAGACCCAGTACTTC
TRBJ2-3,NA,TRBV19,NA,CASRHTPPDTQYF,TGTGCCAGCCGACACACCCCCCCAGATACGCAGTATTTT
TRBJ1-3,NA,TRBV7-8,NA,CASSLVPGSSGNTIYF,TGTGCCAGCAGCTTAGTCCCAGGGAGCTCTGGAAACACCATATATTTT
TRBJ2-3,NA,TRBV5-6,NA,CASRLADTQYF,TGTGCCAGCAGGTTGGCAGATACGCAGTATTTT
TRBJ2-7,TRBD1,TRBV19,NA,CASTATGTSYEQYF,TGTGCCAGTACCGCGACAGGGACCTCCTACGAGCAGTACTTC
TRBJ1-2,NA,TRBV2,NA,CASSDNPSLNYGYTF,TGTGCCAGCAGTGATAATCCGAGTCTTAACTATGGCTACACCTTC
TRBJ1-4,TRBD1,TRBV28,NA,CASSFVGQGNEKLFF,TGTGCCAGCAGTTTCGTAGGACAGGGGAATGAAAAACTGTTTTTT
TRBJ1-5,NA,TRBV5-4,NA,CASSFQGSQPQHF,TGTGCCAGCAGCTTCCAGGGGAGCCAGCCCCAGCATTTT
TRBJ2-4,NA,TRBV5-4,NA,CASSPRGPQNIQYF,TGTGCCAGCAGCCCCCGGGGGCCTCAGAACATTCAGTACTTC